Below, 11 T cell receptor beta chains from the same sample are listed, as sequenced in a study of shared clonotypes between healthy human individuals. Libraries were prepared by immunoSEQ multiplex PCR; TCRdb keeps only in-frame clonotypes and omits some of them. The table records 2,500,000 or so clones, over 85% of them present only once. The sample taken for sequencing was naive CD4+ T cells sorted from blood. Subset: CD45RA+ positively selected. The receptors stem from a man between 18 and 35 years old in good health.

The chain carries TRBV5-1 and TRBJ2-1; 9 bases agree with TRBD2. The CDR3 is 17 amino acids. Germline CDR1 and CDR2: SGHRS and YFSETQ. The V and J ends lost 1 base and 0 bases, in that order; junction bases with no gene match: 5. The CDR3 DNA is TGCGCCAGCAGCTTGATACTAGCGGGTTTCTCCTACAATGAGCAGTTCTTC. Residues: CASSLILAGFSYNEQFF.

CDR3: CASSITGENTGELFF. Written as DNA, the CDR3 is TGTGCCAGCAGCATCACAGGGGAGAACACCGGGGAGCTGTTTTTT. The chain joins TRBV5-4 to TRBJ2-2, with 7 positions matching TRBD1. The CDR3 covers 15 residues. J gave up 1 base and V 4 bases, and 4 bases lay outside the gene matches. The germline V gene encodes CDR1 SGHNT and CDR2 YYREEE (reference sequence).

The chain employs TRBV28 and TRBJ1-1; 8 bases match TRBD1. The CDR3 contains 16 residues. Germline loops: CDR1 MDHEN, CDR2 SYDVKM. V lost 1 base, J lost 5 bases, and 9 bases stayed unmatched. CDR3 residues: CASSLSQGAGRTEAFF. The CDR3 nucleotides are TGTGCCAGCAGTTTATCCCAGGGGGCGGGTCGGACTGAAGCTTTCTTT.

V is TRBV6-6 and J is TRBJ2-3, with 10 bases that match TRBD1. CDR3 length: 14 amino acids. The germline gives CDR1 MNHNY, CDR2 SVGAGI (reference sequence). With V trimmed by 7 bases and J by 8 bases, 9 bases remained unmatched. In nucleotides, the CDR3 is TGTGCCAGCACCGCGACAGGGGGCATCTTTACGCAGTATTTT. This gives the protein CASTATGGIFTQYF.

CDR3 sequence: CASSSGLAREFF. The CDR3 region has the DNA TGTGCCAGCAGCTCCGGACTAGCACGGGAGTTCTTC. This rearrangement joins TRBV7-9 to TRBJ2-1; TRBD2 matches at 8 bases. CDR1 and CDR2 from the germline V gene are SEHNR and FQNEAQ (reference sequence). CDR3 size: 12 residues. The trim removed 4 bases at V and 14 bases at J, leaving 7 bases unmatched.

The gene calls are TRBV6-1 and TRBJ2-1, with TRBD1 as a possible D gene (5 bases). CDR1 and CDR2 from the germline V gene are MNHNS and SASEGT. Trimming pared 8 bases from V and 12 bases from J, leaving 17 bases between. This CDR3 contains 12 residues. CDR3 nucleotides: TGTGCCAGCTCCTTCCAGGGCCCCCCGCAGTTCTTC. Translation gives CASSFQGPPQFF.

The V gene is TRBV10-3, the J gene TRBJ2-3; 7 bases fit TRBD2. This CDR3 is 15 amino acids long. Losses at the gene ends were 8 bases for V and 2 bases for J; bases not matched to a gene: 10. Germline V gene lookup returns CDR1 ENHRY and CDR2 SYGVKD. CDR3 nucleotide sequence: TGTGCCATCGGGAAGCGGGAACCATCCACAGATACGCAGTATTTT. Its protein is CAIGKREPSTDTQYF.

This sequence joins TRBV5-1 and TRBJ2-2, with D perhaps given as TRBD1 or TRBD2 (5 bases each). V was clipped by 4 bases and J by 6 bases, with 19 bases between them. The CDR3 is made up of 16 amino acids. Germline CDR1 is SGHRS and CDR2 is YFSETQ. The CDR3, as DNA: TGCGCCAGCAGCCTAACCCTCTCCTTGGGACCCGGGGAGCTGTTTTTT. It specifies CASSLTLSLGPGELFF.

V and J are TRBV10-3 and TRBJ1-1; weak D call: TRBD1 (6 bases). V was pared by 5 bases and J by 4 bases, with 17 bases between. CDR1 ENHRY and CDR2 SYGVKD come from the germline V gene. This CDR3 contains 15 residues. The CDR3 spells CAISYRQDLLTEAFF. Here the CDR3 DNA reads TGTGCCATCAGTTATAGACAGGACCTCCTCACTGAAGCTTTCTTT.

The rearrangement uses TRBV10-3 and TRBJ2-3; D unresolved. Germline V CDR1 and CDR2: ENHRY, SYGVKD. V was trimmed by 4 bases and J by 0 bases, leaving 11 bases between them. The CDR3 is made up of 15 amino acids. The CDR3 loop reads CAISAMDPSTDTQYF. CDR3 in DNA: TGTGCCATCAGTGCGATGGACCCTAGCACAGATACGCAGTATTTT.

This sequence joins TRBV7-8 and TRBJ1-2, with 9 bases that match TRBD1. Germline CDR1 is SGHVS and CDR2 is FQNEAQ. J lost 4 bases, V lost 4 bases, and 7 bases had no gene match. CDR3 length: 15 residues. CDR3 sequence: CASSSTQDRGYGYTF. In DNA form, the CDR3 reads TGTGCCAGCAGCTCAACTCAGGACAGGGGCTATGGCTACACCTTC.